A selection of T cell receptor beta chains follows, all from one sample in a study of blood T cell repertoires in COVID-19. Sequencing used immunoSEQ multiplex PCR; TCRdb keeps in-frame clones, though not all of them. The sample contains 200,000 to 250,000 clones, around 90% of which appear only once. The sample consisted of peripheral blood. These receptors all stem from a woman between 18 and 29 years old who had recovered from COVID-19. Both conserved end residues are part of each CDR3. D genes are given only for firm matches. Rows give clone size only sometimes, using once, few, many, or a class for an expanded clone.

CDR3 protein | CDR3 DNA | V gene | clone size | J gene | D gene
CASSQISGRRRGETQYF | TGTGCCAGCAGCCAAATTAGCGGGAGGAGGCGTGGAGAGACCCAGTACTTC | TRBV14 | - | TRBJ2-5 | TRBD2
CASSLIWTGSGNTIYF | TGTGCCAGTAGCTTGATTTGGACAGGCTCTGGAAACACCATATATTTT | TRBV19 | - | TRBJ1-3 | TRBD1
CASSTTSGRADEQFF | TGTGCCAGCAGCACAACTAGCGGGAGGGCCGATGAGCAGTTCTTC | TRBV7-2 | - | TRBJ2-1 | TRBD2
CASSQPQGYTEAFF | TGCGCCAGCAGCCAACCCCAGGGTTACACTGAAGCTTTCTTT | TRBV4-1 | - | TRBJ1-1 | -
CASSQGHYYEQYF | TGCGCCAGCAGCCAAGGTCACTACTACGAGCAGTACTTC | TRBV4-3 | - | TRBJ2-7 | -
CSVSQGGNTEAFF | TGCAGCGTATCACAGGGCGGGAACACTGAAGCTTTCTTT | TRBV29-1 | - | TRBJ1-1 | -
CASSLGLATDTQYF | TGTGCCAGCAGCTTGGGACTAGCAACGGATACGCAGTATTTT | TRBV5-6 | - | TRBJ2-3 | TRBD2
CASSLSGGNQPQHF | TGTGCCAGCAGCCTCTCGGGAGGCAATCAGCCCCAGCATTTT | TRBV7-9 | - | TRBJ1-5 | -
CASRGQGAHEQYF | TGTGCCAGTAGGGGACAGGGGGCCCACGAGCAGTACTTC | TRBV13 | once | TRBJ2-7 | TRBD1
CASSPGGGQETQYF | TGTGCCAGCTCACCCGGGGGGGGACAAGAGACCCAGTACTTC | TRBV18 | - | TRBJ2-5 | TRBD2
CAVTGGDYNEQFF | TGTGCCGTCACGGGAGGGGACTACAATGAGCAGTTCTTC | TRBV10-3 | - | TRBJ2-1 | TRBD2
CASRLTDNEKLFF | TGTGCCAGCAGGTTGACAGATAATGAAAAACTGTTTTTT | TRBV12-3/TRBV12-4 | - | TRBJ1-4 | -
CASSQQGAQVDTIYF | TGTGCCAGCAGCCAGCAGGGGGCGCAGGTGGACACCATATATTTT | TRBV4-2 | - | TRBJ1-3 | TRBD1
CASSPTTTGLNTEAFF | TGTGCCAGCTCACCGACGACGACAGGGCTGAACACTGAAGCTTTCTTT | TRBV18 | - | TRBJ1-1 | TRBD1
CASSLNRGRDTEAFF | TGTGCCAGCAGCCTCAACAGGGGGCGCGACACTGAAGCTTTCTTT | TRBV6-5 | - | TRBJ1-1 | TRBD1
CASSQVSNTGHRGYTF | TGCGCCAGCAGCCAAGTGTCTAATACAGGGCATCGGGGCTACACCTTC | TRBV4-1 | - | TRBJ1-2 | -
CASSSGLVAYNEQFF | TGTGCCAGCAGCTCGGGACTGGTGGCCTACAATGAGCAGTTCTTC | TRBV7-3 | - | TRBJ2-1 | -
CASVLGVSMRDGYTF | TGTGCCTCAGTTCTCGGGGTATCTATGCGGGATGGCTACACCTTC | TRBV7-9 | - | TRBJ1-2 | -
CAWNLREMGYGYTF | TGTGCCTGGAACTTGCGGGAGATGGGGTATGGCTACACCTTC | TRBV30 | - | TRBJ1-2 | -
CASSPSSGSLEQYF | TGTGCCAGCTCACCGTCTAGCGGGAGTCTCGAGCAGTACTTC | TRBV18 | - | TRBJ2-7 | TRBD2
CASSFRQGSRNGYTF | TGTGCCAGCAGTTTTCGACAGGGCTCTAGGAATGGCTACACCTTC | TRBV27 | - | TRBJ1-2 | TRBD1
CASSTARSGGYGYTF | TGTGCCAGTAGTACAGCACGGTCAGGGGGCTATGGCTACACCTTC | TRBV19 | - | TRBJ1-2 | TRBD1
CASSLVVTGPDTQYF | TGTGCCAGCAGCTTAGTTGTCACAGGACCAGATACGCAGTATTTT | TRBV11-2 | - | TRBJ2-3 | -
CASSDSKQGVKTQYF | TGTGCCAGCAGTGATTCCAAGCAGGGGGTAAAGACCCAGTACTTC | TRBV2 | - | TRBJ2-5 | TRBD1
CASSELAGIGTGELFF | TGTGCCAGCAGTGAGCTAGCAGGAATAGGAACCGGGGAGCTGTTTTTT | TRBV6-4 | - | TRBJ2-2 | -
CASRIDTGLYEQYF | TGTGCCAGCAGAATCGACACAGGGCTTTACGAGCAGTACTTC | TRBV7-2 | - | TRBJ2-7 | -
CASSLTGGHNQPQHF | TGCGCCAGCAGCCTAACAGGGGGCCACAATCAGCCCCAGCATTTT | TRBV5-1 | - | TRBJ1-5 | TRBD1
CASSERDRIAETQYF | TGTGCCAGCAGTGAACGCGACAGGATTGCCGAGACCCAGTACTTC | TRBV6-1 | once | TRBJ2-5 | -
CASSLLSGFYNEQFF | TGTGCCAGCAGCTTGTTATCCGGGTTCTACAATGAGCAGTTCTTC | TRBV5-4 | - | TRBJ2-1 | -
CASSPSRWAGPYNEQFF | TGCGCCAGCAGCCCGTCTAGATGGGCGGGGCCCTACAATGAGCAGTTCTTC | TRBV4-3 | - | TRBJ2-1 | -
CASSLPGGSLYNEQFF | TGCGCCAGCAGCTTGCCCGGGGGGTCCCTATACAATGAGCAGTTCTTC | TRBV5-1 | once | TRBJ2-1 | TRBD2
CASSYTSGAEAFF | TGTGCCAGCAGTTACACGAGCGGCGCTGAAGCTTTCTTT | TRBV6-2/TRBV6-3 | - | TRBJ1-1 | -
CASSLGGITDTQYF | TGTGCCAGTAGTTTAGGCGGCATCACAGATACGCAGTATTTT | TRBV19 | - | TRBJ2-3 | -